These 13 T cell receptor beta chains originate from one sample sequenced in a study of T cell responses to AZD1222 COVID-19 vaccine. Clones were read by immunoSEQ multiplex PCR, and TCRdb kept only the in-frame ones, dropping some. Of some 80,000 clones detected, 90% to 95% appear once; the ten largest clones hold about 5%. Sequenced here: peripheral blood, sampled on day 0 of AZD1222 vaccination. These receptors all come from an adult in good health.

This chain uses TRBV6-2 or TRBV6-3 with TRBJ2-7; D may be TRBD1 (6 bases). The V and J ends lost 5 bases and 5 bases respectively, with 13 bases between them. Germline CDR1 is MNHEY and CDR2 is SVGEGT. This CDR3 spans 13 amino acids. CDR3 sequence reads: CASSTWTDDEQYF. CDR3 nucleotides: TGTGCCAGCAGTACCTGGACAGACGACGAGCAGTACTTC.

The chain is built from TRBV25-1 and TRBJ2-3; 7 nucleotides match TRBD2. The CDR3 length is 15 residues. V gave up 4 bases and J gave up 9 bases; unmatched junction bases: 13. Germline V gives CDR1 MGHDK, CDR2 SYGVNS. CDR3 in DNA: TGTGCCAGCAGTGCGCGTTCCCCGACTAGCTTAACGCAGTATTTT. Translation: CASSARSPTSLTQYF.

The chain couples TRBV5-6 to TRBJ1-1; 9 positions match TRBD1. Germline CDR1 SGHDT, CDR2 YYEEEE. Trimming at V came to 5 bases and at J to 6 bases, leaving 14 bases not matched to a gene. The CDR3 has 16 residues. The CDR3 loop reads CASRRRTTGGVSEAFF. The CDR3 DNA is TGTGCCAGCAGACGCCGAACAACAGGGGGCGTATCTGAAGCTTTCTTT.

This chain uses TRBV10-3 with TRBJ1-2; D not resolved. Deletions cut 6 bases from V and 4 bases from J, with 15 bases between. In germline, CDR1 is ENHRY, CDR2 SYGVKD. This CDR3 region has 14 residues. CDR3 protein: CAIRVDGVFYGYTF. The CDR3 DNA reads as TGTGCCATCAGGGTGGACGGGGTTTTCTATGGCTACACCTTC.

The chain employs TRBV27 and TRBJ1-1; a possible D gene is TRBD1 (6 bases). Germline V gene sequence: CDR1 MNHEY, CDR2 SMNVEV (reference sequence). CDR3 length: 14 residues. Trimming pared 7 bases from V and 1 base from J, leaving 13 bases between. Written as DNA, the CDR3 is TGTGCCAGCAAGGTTGGCAGGGGGAACACTGAAGCTTTCTTT. This encodes CASKVGRGNTEAFF.

The chain joins TRBV5-1 to TRBJ1-2, with 7 nucleotides matching TRBD1. CDR1 is SGHRS, CDR2 YFSETQ, per germline. The CDR3 contains 14 residues. Losses at the gene ends were 5 bases for V and 0 bases for J; bases not matched to a gene: 4. The CDR3 sequence: CASRRQGSNYGYTF. The CDR3 DNA follows: TGCGCCAGCAGAAGACAGGGATCTAACTATGGCTACACCTTC.

The chain is built from TRBV5-1 and TRBJ1-2, with 7 bases identical to TRBD1. CDR3 size: 16 residues. V trimming: 3 bases; J trimming: 0 bases; junction bases outside the gene matches: 8. CDR1 SGHRS and CDR2 YFSETQ come from the germline V gene. The CDR3 protein is CASSSGRDSTNYGYTF. CDR3 bases: TGCGCCAGCAGCTCCGGAAGGGACAGTACTAACTATGGCTACACCTTC.

This rearrangement joins TRBV19 to TRBJ1-1; D gene ambiguous. Trimming shortened V by 7 bases and J by 0 bases, and 12 bases separated the two germline ends. This CDR3 comprises 14 residues. From germline, CDR1 is LNHDA and CDR2 SQIVND (reference sequence). For the CDR3, the DNA is TGTGCCAGTATATCGAGGCCGATGAACACTGAAGCTTTCTTT. It specifies CASISRPMNTEAFF.

The chain is built from TRBV19 and TRBJ1-2; possible D gene TRBD1, 5 bases. Deletions cut 0 bases from V and 6 bases from J, with 14 bases between. The length of the CDR3 is 15 residues. The V gene's germline CDR1 is LNHDA and CDR2 SQIVND (reference sequence). CDR3 coding DNA: TGTGCCAGTAGTATAGAGGCAGGGAGGACGGATGGCTACACCTTC. Translated: CASSIEAGRTDGYTF.

V gene TRBV7-2 combines with J gene TRBJ2-7, with 8 bases fitting TRBD2. The CDR3 consists of 16 residues. Per germline, CDR1 SGHTA and CDR2 FQGNSA. Unmatched junction bases numbered 12, after V lost 1 base and J lost 7 bases. The CDR3 region has the DNA TGTGCCAGCAGCTTAGTGGCTTCCGGGGGGGCAAAAGAGCAGTACTTC. This encodes CASSLVASGGAKEQYF.

J is TRBJ2-2 and V is TRBV28, with D possibly matching TRBD2 (6 bases). The germline gives CDR1 MDHEN, CDR2 SYDVKM. V lost 3 bases to trimming and J lost 3 bases, with 11 bases between them. The CDR3 loop spans 15 amino acids. CDR3 region: CASSLGREDTGELFF. In DNA form, the CDR3 reads TGTGCCAGCAGTTTGGGCAGGGAGGACACCGGGGAGCTGTTTTTT.

This chain joins TRBV2 and TRBJ2-1; a weak D match, TRBD1 (6 bases). The CDR3 consists of 10 residues. The germline V gene encodes CDR1 SNHLY and CDR2 FYNNEI. V was cut by 11 bases and J by 10 bases, with 12 bases left in between. For the CDR3, the DNA is TGTGCCTTACAGGGCGGGGAGCAGTTCTTC. This codes for CALQGGEQFF.

The chain uses TRBV2 and TRBJ2-3, with TRBD2 matching 12 bases. Germline V gene sequence: CDR1 SNHLY, CDR2 FYNNEI. CDR3 size: 16 residues. Germline trimming cut 6 bases from V and 2 bases from J; bases unmatched to any gene: 6. The DNA for the CDR3 is TGTGCCAGCAGGGCCCTAGCGGGGGGGTACACAGATACGCAGTATTTT. Its translation is CASRALAGGYTDTQYF.